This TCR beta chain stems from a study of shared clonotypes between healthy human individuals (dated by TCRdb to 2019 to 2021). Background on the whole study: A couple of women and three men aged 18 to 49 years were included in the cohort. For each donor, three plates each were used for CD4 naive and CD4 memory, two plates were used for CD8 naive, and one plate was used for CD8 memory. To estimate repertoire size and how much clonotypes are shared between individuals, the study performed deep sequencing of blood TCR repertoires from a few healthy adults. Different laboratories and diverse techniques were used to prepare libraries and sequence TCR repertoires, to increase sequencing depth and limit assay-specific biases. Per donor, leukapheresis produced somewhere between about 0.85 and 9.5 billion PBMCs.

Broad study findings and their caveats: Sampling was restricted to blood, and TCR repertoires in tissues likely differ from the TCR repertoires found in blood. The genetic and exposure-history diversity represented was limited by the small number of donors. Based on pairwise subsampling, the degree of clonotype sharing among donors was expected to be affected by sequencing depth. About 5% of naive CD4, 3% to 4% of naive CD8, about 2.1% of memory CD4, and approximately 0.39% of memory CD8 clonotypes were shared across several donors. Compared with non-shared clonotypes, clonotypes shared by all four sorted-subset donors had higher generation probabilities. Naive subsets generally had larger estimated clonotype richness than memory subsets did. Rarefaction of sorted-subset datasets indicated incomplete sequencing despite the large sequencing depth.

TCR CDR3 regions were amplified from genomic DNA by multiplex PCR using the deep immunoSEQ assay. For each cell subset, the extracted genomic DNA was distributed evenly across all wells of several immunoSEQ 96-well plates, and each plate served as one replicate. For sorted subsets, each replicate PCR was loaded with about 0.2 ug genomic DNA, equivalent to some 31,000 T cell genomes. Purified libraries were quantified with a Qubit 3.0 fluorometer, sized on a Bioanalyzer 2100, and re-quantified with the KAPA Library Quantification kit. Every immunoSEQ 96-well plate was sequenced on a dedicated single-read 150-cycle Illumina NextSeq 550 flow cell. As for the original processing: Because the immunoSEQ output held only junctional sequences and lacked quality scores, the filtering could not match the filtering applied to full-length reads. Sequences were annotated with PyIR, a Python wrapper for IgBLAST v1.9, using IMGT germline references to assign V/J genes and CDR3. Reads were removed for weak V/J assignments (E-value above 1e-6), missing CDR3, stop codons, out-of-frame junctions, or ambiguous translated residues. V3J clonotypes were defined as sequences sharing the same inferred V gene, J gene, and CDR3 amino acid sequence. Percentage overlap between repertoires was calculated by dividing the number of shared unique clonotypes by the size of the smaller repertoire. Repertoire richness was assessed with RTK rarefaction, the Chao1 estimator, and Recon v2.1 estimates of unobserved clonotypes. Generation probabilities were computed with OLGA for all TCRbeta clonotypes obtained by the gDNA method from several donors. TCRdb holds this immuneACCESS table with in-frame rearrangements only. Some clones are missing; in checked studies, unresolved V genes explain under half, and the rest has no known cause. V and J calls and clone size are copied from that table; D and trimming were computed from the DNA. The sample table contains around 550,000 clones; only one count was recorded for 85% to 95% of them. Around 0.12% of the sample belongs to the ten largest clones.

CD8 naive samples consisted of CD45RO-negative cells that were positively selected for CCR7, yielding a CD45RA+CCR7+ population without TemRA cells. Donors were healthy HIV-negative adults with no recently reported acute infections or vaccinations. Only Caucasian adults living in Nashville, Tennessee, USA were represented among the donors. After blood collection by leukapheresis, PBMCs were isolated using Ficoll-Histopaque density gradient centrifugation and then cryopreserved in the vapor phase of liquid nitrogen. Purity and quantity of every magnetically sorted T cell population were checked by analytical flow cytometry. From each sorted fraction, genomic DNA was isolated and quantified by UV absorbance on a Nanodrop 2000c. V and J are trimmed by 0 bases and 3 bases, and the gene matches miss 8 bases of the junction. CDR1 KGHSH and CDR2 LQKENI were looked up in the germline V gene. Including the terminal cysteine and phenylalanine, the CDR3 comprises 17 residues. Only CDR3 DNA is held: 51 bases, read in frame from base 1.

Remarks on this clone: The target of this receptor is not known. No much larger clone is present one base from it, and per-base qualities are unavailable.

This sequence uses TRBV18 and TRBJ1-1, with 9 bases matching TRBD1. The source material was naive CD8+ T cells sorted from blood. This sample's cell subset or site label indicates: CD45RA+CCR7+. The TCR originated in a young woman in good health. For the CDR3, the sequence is CASSPPETGGEDTEAFF. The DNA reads TGTGCCAGCTCACCACCGGAGACAGGGGGAGAGGACACTGAAGCTTTCTTT.